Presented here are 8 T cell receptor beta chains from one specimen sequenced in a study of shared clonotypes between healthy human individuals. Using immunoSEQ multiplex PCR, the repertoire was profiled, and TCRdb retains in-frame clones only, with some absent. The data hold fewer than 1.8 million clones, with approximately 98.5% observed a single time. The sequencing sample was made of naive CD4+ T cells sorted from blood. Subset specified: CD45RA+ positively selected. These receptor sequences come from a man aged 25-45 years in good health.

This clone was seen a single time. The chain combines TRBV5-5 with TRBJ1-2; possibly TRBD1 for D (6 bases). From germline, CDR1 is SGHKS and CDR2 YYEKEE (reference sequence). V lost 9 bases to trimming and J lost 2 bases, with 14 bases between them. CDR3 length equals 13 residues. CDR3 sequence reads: CATRQDTNYGYTF. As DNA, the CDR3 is TGTGCCACCCGACAGGACACAAACTATGGCTACACCTTC.

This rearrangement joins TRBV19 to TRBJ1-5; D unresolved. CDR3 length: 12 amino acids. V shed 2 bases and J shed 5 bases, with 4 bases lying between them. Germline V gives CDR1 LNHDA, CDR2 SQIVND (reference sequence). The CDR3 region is CASSIRYQPQHF. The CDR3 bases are TGTGCCAGTAGTATACGGTATCAGCCCCAGCATTTT.

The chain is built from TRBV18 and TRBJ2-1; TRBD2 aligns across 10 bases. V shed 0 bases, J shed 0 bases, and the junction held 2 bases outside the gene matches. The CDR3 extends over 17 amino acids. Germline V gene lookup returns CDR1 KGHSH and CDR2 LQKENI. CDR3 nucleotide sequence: TGTGCCAGCTCACCACCAAGCGGGAGGGCCTCCTACAATGAGCAGTTCTTC. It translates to CASSPPSGRASYNEQFF.

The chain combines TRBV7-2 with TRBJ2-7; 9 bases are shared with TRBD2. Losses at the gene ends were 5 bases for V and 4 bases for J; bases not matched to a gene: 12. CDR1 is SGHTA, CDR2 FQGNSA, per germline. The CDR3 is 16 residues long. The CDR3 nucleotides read TGTGCCAGCAGCCCCTCTCTTAGCGGGAGCCCATACGAGCAGTACTTC. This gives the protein CASSPSLSGSPYEQYF.

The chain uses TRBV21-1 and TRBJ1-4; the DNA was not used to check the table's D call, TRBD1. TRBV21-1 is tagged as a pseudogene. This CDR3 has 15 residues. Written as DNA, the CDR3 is TGTGCCAGCAGCAAGGACAGGGGATTCAATGAAAAACTGTTTTTT. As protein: CASSKDRGFNEKLFF.

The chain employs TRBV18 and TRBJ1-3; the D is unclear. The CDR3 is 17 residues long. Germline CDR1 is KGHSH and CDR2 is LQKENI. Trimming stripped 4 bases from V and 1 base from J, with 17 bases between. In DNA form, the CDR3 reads TGTGCCAGCTCACTACTGGATAACCAGGCATCTGGAAACACCATATATTTT. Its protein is CASSLLDNQASGNTIYF.

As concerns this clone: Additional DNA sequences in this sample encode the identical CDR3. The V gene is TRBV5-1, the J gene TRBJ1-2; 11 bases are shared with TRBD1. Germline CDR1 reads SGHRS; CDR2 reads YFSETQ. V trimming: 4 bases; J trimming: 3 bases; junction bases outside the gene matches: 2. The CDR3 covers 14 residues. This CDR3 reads CASSRDRGDYGYTF. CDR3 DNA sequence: TGCGCCAGCAGCCGGGACAGGGGGGACTATGGCTACACCTTC.

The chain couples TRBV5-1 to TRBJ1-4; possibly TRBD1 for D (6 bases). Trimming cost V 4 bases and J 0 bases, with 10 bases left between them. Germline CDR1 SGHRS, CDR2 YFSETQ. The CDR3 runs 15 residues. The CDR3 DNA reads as TGCGCCAGCAGCCGAACAGGGCCAACTAATGAAAAACTGTTTTTT. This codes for CASSRTGPTNEKLFF.